This TCR beta chain was profiled in a study of blood T cell repertoires in COVID-19. Study context: Researchers got acute and convalescent COVID-19 samples from the United States, Italy and Spain. PBMCs, B-cell-depleted T cells, or T cells provided the cDNA or gDNA that made up the material.

TCRdb keeps only in-frame clones here, not all; method: immunoSEQ multiplex PCR. This table has 81,000 or so clones, 75% to 85% appearing once. The CDR3 runs 15 residues. Germline CDR1 is SGDLS and CDR2 is YYNGEE. The ends were cut back, 2 bases at V and 0 bases at J, with 12 bases in the middle. This clone was seen more than once but under ten times. This receptor was obtained from a human donor in a cohort sampled during active COVID-19. Source material: peripheral blood. The genes are TRBV9 and TRBJ2-7, with a possible D match to TRBD1 (6 bases). The CDR3 DNA sequence: TGTGCCAGCAGCGTCAATACAGGGAGCTCCTACGAGCAGTACTTC. As protein: CASSVNTGSSYEQYF.